This T cell receptor (beta chain) is drawn from a study of cytomegalovirus exposure and HLA in healthy donors. Primers for the PCR totalled 60 Vbeta and 13 Jbeta. Using immunoSEQ multiplex PCR, the repertoire was profiled, and TCRdb retains in-frame clones only, with some absent. The table has approximately 110,000 clones, approximately 80% seen once. Of note for this clone: Its antigen is not identified.

Broader study findings: Sequencing likely produced, as an artifact, a cluster of highly shared sequence variants. V- and J-gene trimming of TCR beta was linked (in a later analysis) to a missense DCLRE1C variant.

The CDR3 loop spans 15 amino acids. Germline values: CDR1 SGHAT, CDR2 FQDESV (reference sequence). V was shortened by 4 bases and J by 1 base, with 11 bases between the two germline ends. The clonotype originates from a male donor in good health and CMV-seronegative. The chain carries TRBV11-1 and TRBJ2-4, with a possible D match to TRBD2 (5 bases). Material: PBMCs. CDR3 amino acids: CASSSPGSAKNIQYF. The CDR3 DNA follows: TGTGCCAGCAGCTCCCCGGGGAGTGCCAAAAACATTCAGTACTTC.